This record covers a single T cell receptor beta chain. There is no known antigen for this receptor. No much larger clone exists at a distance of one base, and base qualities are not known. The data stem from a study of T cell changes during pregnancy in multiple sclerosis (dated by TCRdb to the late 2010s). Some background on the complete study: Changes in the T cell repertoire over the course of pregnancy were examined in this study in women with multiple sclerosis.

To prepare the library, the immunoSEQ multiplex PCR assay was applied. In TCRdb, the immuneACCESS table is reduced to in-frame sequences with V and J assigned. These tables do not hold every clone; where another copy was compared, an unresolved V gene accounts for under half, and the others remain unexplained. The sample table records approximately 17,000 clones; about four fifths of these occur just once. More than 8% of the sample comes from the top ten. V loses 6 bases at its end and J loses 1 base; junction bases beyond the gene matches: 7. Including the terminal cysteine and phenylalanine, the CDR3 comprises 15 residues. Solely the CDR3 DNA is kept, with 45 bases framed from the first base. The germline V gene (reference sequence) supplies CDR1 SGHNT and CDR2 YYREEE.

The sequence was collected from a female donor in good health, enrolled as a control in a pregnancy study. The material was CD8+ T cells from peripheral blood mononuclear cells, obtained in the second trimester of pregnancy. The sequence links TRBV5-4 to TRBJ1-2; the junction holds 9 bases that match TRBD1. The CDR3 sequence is CASKGQGVGNYGYTF. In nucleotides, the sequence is TGTGCCAGCAAGGGACAGGGAGTGGGTAACTATGGCTACACCTTC.